The clone carrying this TCR beta chain was detected ten times or more. The antigen is unknown. The data were taken from a study of response to subunit inactivated influenza vaccine. Study-wide findings and caveats: It was the authors' suggestion that each seasonal influenza vaccination recruits few new T cells.

TCRdb reanalysed the RT-PCR reads using MiXCR and keeps one entry per CDR3 protein. Found here are about 520,000 distinct CDR3 sequences, around 7.9% of them singletons; the top ten hold roughly 13%. This CDR3 is 15 amino acids long. Germline V lookup: CDR1 KGHDR, CDR2 SFDVKD. Trimming took 3 bases from V and 5 from J, leaving 14 bases between them. The receptor comes from a man between 45 and 75 years old who received an inactivated influenza vaccine. This chain joins TRBV24-1 and TRBJ2-3, with D perhaps TRBD1 (6 bases). This material consisted of PBMCs from blood, taken around 25 months after vaccination. The CDR3 DNA reads TGTGCCACCAGTGATCCGGGACAATTTGGAGATACGCAGTATTTT. This translates into CATSDPGQFGDTQYF.